This T cell receptor beta chain was sequenced for a study of blood T cell repertoires in COVID-19. Germline-derived CDR1 and CDR2 are SGHRS and YFSETQ. The CDR3 covers 15 residues. V was cut by 0 bases and J by 0 bases, with 9 bases left in between. Here immunoSEQ multiplex PCR was the method, and the copy in TCRdb shows in-frame clones only, minus some. The table has 120,000 to 150,000 clones, about 90% seen once. The chain has TRBV5-1 and TRBJ1-1; D is perhaps TRBD1 (6 bases). The receptor was isolated from a man at least 80 years old with acute or convalescent COVID-19. Sequences were obtained from peripheral blood. CDR3 nucleotide sequence: TGCGCCAGCAGCTTGGACAGGGTCATGAACACTGAAGCTTTCTTT. Its protein is CASSLDRVMNTEAFF. The full variable domain, in which reference TRBV5-1 and TRBJ1-1 provide the parts outside the CDR3, is KAGVTQTPRYLIKTRGQQVTLSCSPISGHRSVSWYQQTPGQGLQFLFEYFSETQRNKGNFPGRFSGRQFSNSRSEMNVSTLELGDSALYLCASSLDRVMNTEAFFGQGTRLTVV.